This T cell receptor (beta chain) was captured by sequencing in a study of beta chain features in type 1 diabetes. General study results and limits: When Type 1 diabetes patients were examined, their TCRB CDR3s proved moderately but significantly shorter in all four CD4+ subsets. Equally in patients and controls, PCR might preferentially amplify shorter templates. VDJ junctions from patients with type 1 diabetes contained fewer insertions and more deletions.

As for this clone: Its antigen is unknown.

The germline gives CDR1 SGHRS, CDR2 YFSETQ. V was shortened by 0 bases and J by 0 bases, with 8 bases between the two germline ends. This CDR3 has 15 residues. Isolated RNA was reverse transcribed in full, so expressed TCRB transcripts were sequenced. Measured with immunoSEQ multiplex PCR; TCRdb has only the in-frame clones, and not every one. This repertoire shows around 710,000 clones, under 15% found once; its top ten account for around 0.12%. This TCR derives from a man in his thirties or forties with type 1 diabetes. V and J are TRBV5-1 and TRBJ2-3; D gene unclear. The sequenced sample consisted of naive CD4+ T cells from blood. Here the CDR3 DNA reads TGCGCCAGCAGCTTGGGTAGGGCTAGCACAGATACGCAGTATTTT. Its translation: CASSLGRASTDTQYF.